This section outlines one T cell receptor beta chain sequence together with its context. As yet, its antigen is unknown. The source of the sample is a study of cytomegalovirus exposure and HLA in healthy donors. CDR1 is LNHDA, CDR2 SQIVND, per germline (reference sequence). The CDR3 totals 13 residues. V was pared by 3 bases and J by 6 bases, with 5 bases of the junction left unmatched. Donors were drawn from the 120-subject validation cohort, separate from the 666-subject first cohort. Whole-study findings and limits: It was 160 or so TCR beta chains that were listed as cytomegalovirus-associated. It was confirmed in vitro that a few of the CMV-associated chains were specific for CMV antigens. There were some public TCRs occurring in many donors, but most TCR sequences were rare.

TCRdb's copy holds only in-frame clones and misses some; the assay was immunoSEQ multiplex PCR. Here the sample spans approximately 240,000 clones, 75% to 95% being singletons. The TCR sequence derives from a woman younger than 35 in good health and CMV-seronegative. Source material: PBMCs. The chain employs TRBV19 and TRBJ2-7, with 7 bases fitting TRBD1. The DNA for the CDR3 is TGTGCCAGTAGTATTACAGGGGACGGCGAGCAGTACTTC. Protein product: CASSITGDGEQYF.